The source of this T cell receptor beta chain is a study of Graves' ophthalmopathy and Graves' hyperthyroidism. The wider study: Samples of peripheral blood were obtained at initial diagnosis, prior to treatment of any kind.

Points on this clonotype: A much bigger clone sits one base away, suggesting this may be a read error.

CDR1 is SEHNR and CDR2 is FQNEAQ in the germline V gene (reference sequence). The CDR3 length is 14 residues. Transcripts of RNA were the source for amplifying TCR beta CDR3 regions. HTBI primers served in a first-round RT-PCR, which a second-round multiplex PCR followed. In TCRdb, the multiplex PCR reads were re-called with MiXCR into one record per CDR3 protein. The sample comprises over 650,000 distinct CDR3 sequences, about 38% of which are singletons, and over 2.5% rests with the top ten. The sequenced sample was peripheral blood. The receptor's source is an adult man with Graves' ophthalmopathy. The J gene is TRBJ1-2, the V gene TRBV7-9, with 10 bases lining up with TRBD1. This chain's CDR3 is CTSSLPRDRGGYTF. Here the CDR3 DNA reads TGTACCAGCAGCTTGCCCCGGGACAGGGGCGGCTACACCTTC.